The entry below gives a single T cell receptor beta chain sequence along with its context. Antigen unknown. The sample is drawn from a study of cytomegalovirus exposure and HLA in healthy donors. Regarding the study as a whole: In the analysis, some V segments, TRBV6-2 and TRBV6-3 included, were excluded as indistinguishable. In an earlier analysis, in some 500 donors, most V segments appeared productive either ~87% or ~30% of the time.

There are 15 residues in the CDR3. Germline V gene data show CDR1 as SEHNR and CDR2 as FQNEAQ (reference sequence). V gave up 5 bases and J gave up 0 bases, with 13 bases separating them. Primers: 60 Vbeta forward and 13 Jbeta reverse. The method was immunoSEQ multiplex PCR; TCRdb's version includes in-frame clones alone and lacks a portion of them. This table has 150,000 to 200,000 clones, around four fifths appearing once. Source material: PBMCs. The sequence was collected from a female donor in good health and CMV-seronegative. The chain joins TRBV7-9 to TRBJ1-2; maybe TRBD1 (6 bases). The CDR3 loop is CASSVNRAANYGYTF. In DNA, the CDR3 is TGTGCCAGCAGCGTCAACAGGGCGGCTAACTATGGCTACACCTTC. Complete variable domain (other parts from reference TRBV7-9 and TRBJ1-2): DTGVSQNPRHKITKRGQNVTFRCDPISEHNRLYWYRQTLGQGPEFLTYFQNEAQLEKSRLLSDRFSAERPKGSFSTLEIQRTEQGDSAMYLCASSVNRAANYGYTFGSGTRLTVV.